One and the same sample provided the 14 T cell receptor beta chains below, sequenced in a study of control samples from healthy donors and cancer patients. TCRdb's table, derived via immunoSEQ multiplex PCR, lists solely in-frame clones and lacks some. The table includes around 250,000 clones, approximately 80% detected once. The source material was PBMCs. The receptors stem from a woman aged 60-75 years with lung cancer.

This chain links TRBV5-1 with TRBJ1-2; D might be TRBD1 (5 bases). The V and J ends lost 2 bases and 2 bases respectively, with 7 bases between them. Germline V gives CDR1 SGHRS, CDR2 YFSETQ. The CDR3 covers 13 residues. CDR3 bases: TGCGCCAGCAGCTTCGAGGGGAACTATGGCTACACCTTC. Its protein product is CASSFEGNYGYTF.

The V call is TRBV21-1, the J call TRBJ1-2. TRBV21-1 is a documented pseudogene. CDR3 length: 16 amino acids. CDR3 DNA sequence: TGTGCCAGCAGCAAATGGCAGAGGAGTGGCAACTATGGCTACACCTTC. It translates to CASSKWQRSGNYGYTF.

About this clone itself: Other DNA variants within this sample encode the same CDR3. The chain uses TRBV18 and TRBJ2-1; TRBD2 aligns across 10 bases. After removal of 3 bases from V and 7 bases from J, the junction contained 6 bases not matched to a gene. Looked up from germline, CDR1 is KGHSH and CDR2 is LQKENI. This CDR3 has 15 amino acids. The CDR3 coding sequence is TGTGCCAGCTCACCCGGGCTAGCGGGAGTAAATGAGCAGTTCTTC. Encoded protein: CASSPGLAGVNEQFF.

V and J are TRBV19 and TRBJ2-5, with 7 bases that match TRBD1. Germline values: CDR1 LNHDA, CDR2 SQIVND (reference sequence). The CDR3 is made up of 15 amino acids. After removal of 1 base from V and 4 bases from J, the junction contained 6 bases not matched to a gene. CDR3 protein: CASSIVGGLRETQYF. For the CDR3, the DNA is TGTGCCAGTAGTATAGTAGGGGGCCTACGAGAGACCCAGTACTTC.

This chain connects TRBV6-5 to TRBJ1-4, with D possibly TRBD1 on 6 matching bases. The V gene lost 0 bases and the J gene lost 4 bases, with 12 bases spanning the gap. This CDR3 is built from 16 residues. CDR1 and CDR2 from the germline V gene are MNHEY and SVGAGI. The CDR3 nucleotides read TGTGCCAGCAGTTACTCGTTGAGGGACAATAATGAAAAACTGTTTTTT. Encoded protein: CASSYSLRDNNEKLFF.

The chain joins TRBV5-8 to TRBJ1-1; 7 bases are a match to TRBD1. The junction had 11 bases not matched to a gene; V was cut back by 4 bases and J by 2 bases. Germline V gene lookup returns CDR1 SGHTS and CDR2 YDEGEE. This CDR3 spans 16 amino acids. Here the CDR3 reads CASSLLPGQKNTEAFF. The CDR3 DNA sequence: TGTGCCAGCAGCCTTCTACCGGGACAGAAAAACACTGAAGCTTTCTTT.

The gene calls are TRBV21-1 and TRBJ2-1. TRBV21-1 has pseudogene status. The CDR3 has 16 residues. CDR3 sequence reads: CASSRPDGPYHPEQFF. The CDR3 nucleotides read TGTGCCAGCAGCCGGCCGGACGGGCCGTATCATCCTGAGCAGTTCTTC.

The chain joins TRBV5-5 to TRBJ2-5; D remains ambiguous. Germline assignment: CDR1 SGHKS and CDR2 YYEKEE (reference sequence). Trimming took off 2 bases at V and 2 bases at J, with 10 bases between the two ends. The CDR3 extends over 14 amino acids. The CDR3 region is CASSLGSVQETQYF. In DNA, the CDR3 is TGTGCCAGCAGCTTAGGGTCAGTTCAAGAGACCCAGTACTTC.

This clone came up a few times. In nucleotides, the CDR3 is TGTGCCAGCAGCCGACTAGCGGGGGTTCAAGAGACCCAGTACTTC. It specifies CASSRLAGVQETQYF. This rearrangement joins TRBV11-2 to TRBJ2-5; 12 bases are a match to TRBD2. Trimming at V came to 5 bases and at J to 2 bases, leaving 3 bases not matched to a gene. CDR1 and CDR2 (germline): SGHAT, FQNNGV. CDR3 length: 15 residues.

This chain joins TRBV9 and TRBJ2-1; 13 nucleotides align to TRBD2. Germline CDR1 reads SGDLS; CDR2 reads YYNGEE. This CDR3 is built from 15 residues. V was pared by 1 base and J by 7 bases, with 2 bases of the junction left unmatched. The chain's CDR3 is CASSVRTSGSNEQFF. CDR3 DNA: TGTGCCAGCAGCGTAAGGACTAGCGGGAGTAATGAGCAGTTCTTC.

This chain joins TRBV5-8 and TRBJ1-1; TRBD1 matches 8 bases. The CDR3 covers 14 residues. Losses at the gene ends were 4 bases for V and 1 base for J; bases not matched to a gene: 3. The germline CDR1 and CDR2 sequences are SGHTS and YDEGEE. Written as DNA, the CDR3 is TGTGCCAGCAGCATCGACAGGGGGAACACTGAAGCTTTCTTT. It translates to CASSIDRGNTEAFF.

This clone came up a few times. The chain uses TRBV27 and TRBJ2-1; D remains ambiguous. The V end was cut by 6 bases, the J end by 10 bases, with 10 bases between. The CDR3 consists of 11 residues. From germline, CDR1 is MNHEY and CDR2 SMNVEV (reference sequence). The chain's CDR3 is CASSRLGEQFF. Here the CDR3 DNA reads TGTGCCAGCAGCCGACTCGGGGAGCAGTTCTTC.

The chain couples TRBV20-1 to TRBJ1-2; D remains unclear. The V gene lost 0 bases and the J gene lost 14 bases, with 13 bases spanning the gap. The CDR3 has 11 residues. CDR1 is DFQATT, CDR2 SNEGSKA, per germline (reference sequence). The CDR3 DNA is TGCAGTGCTAGAGATCGGCAGCCGGAAACCTTC. This translates into CSARDRQPETF.

The gene calls are TRBV5-4 and TRBJ2-7; no definite D call. Deletions cut 3 bases from V and 2 bases from J, with 9 bases between. The CDR3 extends over 13 amino acids. CDR1 SGHNT and CDR2 YYREEE come from the germline V gene (reference sequence). Here the CDR3 DNA reads TGTGCCAGCAGCTCGGACCCTGCCTACGAGCAGTACTTC. Its protein is CASSSDPAYEQYF.